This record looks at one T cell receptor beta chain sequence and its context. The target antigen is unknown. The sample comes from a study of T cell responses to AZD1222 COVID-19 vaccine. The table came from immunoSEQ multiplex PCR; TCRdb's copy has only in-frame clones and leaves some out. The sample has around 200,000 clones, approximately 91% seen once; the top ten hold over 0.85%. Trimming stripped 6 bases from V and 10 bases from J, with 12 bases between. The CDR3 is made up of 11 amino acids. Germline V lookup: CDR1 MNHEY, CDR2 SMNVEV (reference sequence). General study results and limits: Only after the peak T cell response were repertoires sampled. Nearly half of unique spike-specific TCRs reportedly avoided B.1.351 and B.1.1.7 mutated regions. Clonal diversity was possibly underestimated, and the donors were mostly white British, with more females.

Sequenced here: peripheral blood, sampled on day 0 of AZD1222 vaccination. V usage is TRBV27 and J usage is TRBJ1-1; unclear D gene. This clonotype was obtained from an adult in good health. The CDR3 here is CASRDGLRAFF. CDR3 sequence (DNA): TGTGCCAGCAGGGACGGTTTGAGAGCTTTCTTT.